This TCR beta chain is drawn from a study of technical replicates of blood from several donors. Sequencing used immunoSEQ multiplex PCR; TCRdb keeps in-frame clones, though not all of them. The profile shows around 92,000 clones, under 97% of them singletons. V lost 7 bases and J 4 bases, leaving 12 bases between the germline ends. Germline V gives CDR1 SNHLY, CDR2 FYNNEI. The CDR3 consists of 13 residues. The TCR originated in a human donor in good health. This chain connects TRBV2 to TRBJ2-3; D is perhaps TRBD2 (5 bases). The specimen sequenced was T cells isolated from PBMCs. CDR3 residues: CASTIGVSDTQYF. The CDR3 region has the DNA TGTGCCAGCACAATCGGGGTATCAGATACGCAGTATTTT.